Below are 3 T cell receptor beta chains sequenced from a single sample in a study of Graves' ophthalmopathy and Graves' hyperthyroidism listed by TCRdb under 2018. Sequencing took place on an Illumina HiSeq 2000. For repertoire sequencing, the TCR beta CDR3 regions were amplified from RNA transcripts. A first-round RT-PCR used HTBI primers with the Qiagen OneStep RT-PCR kit, followed by a second-round multiplex PCR, size selection and purification. In TCRdb, the public reads were trimmed at Q25 with fastp and aligned with MiXCR, with productive beta chains retained. A single entry per CDR3 protein holds the most common genes and DNA from its merged rows. The sample records approximately 460,000 distinct CDR3 sequences, about an eighth of which are singletons. The ten largest clones represent 8% to 10% of the sample. The specimen was blood. Source of these receptors: a woman aged 25 to 45 with Graves' ophthalmopathy. Donor details come from another sample of the same person, matched by shared clones.

This clonotype appeared many times. The V gene is TRBV11-1, the J gene TRBJ2-7; the D gene is possibly TRBD1 (5 bases). Trimming removed 2 bases at V and 0 bases at J, with 14 bases between. From germline, CDR1 is SGHAT and CDR2 FQDESV (reference sequence). The CDR3 contains 16 residues. CDR3 region: CASSLRAGTGSYEQYF. The CDR3 DNA is TGTGCCAGCAGCTTAAGGGCAGGCACAGGCTCCTACGAGCAGTACTTC.

This clonotype was counted ten times or more. The chain employs TRBV19 and TRBJ2-7; 15 bases align to TRBD2. The CDR3 totals 17 residues. Germline V gene sequence: CDR1 LNHDA, CDR2 SQIVND (reference sequence). The trim removed 4 bases at V and 4 bases at J, leaving 8 bases unmatched. CDR3 DNA: TGTGCCAGTAGTACACTCGCCGGGACTAGCGGGAGGTACGAGCAGTACTTC. It yields the protein CASSTLAGTSGRYEQYF.

The sample holds one count of this clonotype. The chain is built from TRBV6-1 and TRBJ1-2, with 9 bases matching TRBD1. Germline values: CDR1 MNHNS, CDR2 SASEGT. The CDR3 is 16 residues long. V gave up 5 bases and J gave up 4 bases; unmatched junction bases: 11. CDR3 protein: CASSRSGQGPLYGYTF. The CDR3 DNA reads TGTGCCAGCAGTCGATCGGGACAGGGCCCCCTCTATGGCTACACCTTC.